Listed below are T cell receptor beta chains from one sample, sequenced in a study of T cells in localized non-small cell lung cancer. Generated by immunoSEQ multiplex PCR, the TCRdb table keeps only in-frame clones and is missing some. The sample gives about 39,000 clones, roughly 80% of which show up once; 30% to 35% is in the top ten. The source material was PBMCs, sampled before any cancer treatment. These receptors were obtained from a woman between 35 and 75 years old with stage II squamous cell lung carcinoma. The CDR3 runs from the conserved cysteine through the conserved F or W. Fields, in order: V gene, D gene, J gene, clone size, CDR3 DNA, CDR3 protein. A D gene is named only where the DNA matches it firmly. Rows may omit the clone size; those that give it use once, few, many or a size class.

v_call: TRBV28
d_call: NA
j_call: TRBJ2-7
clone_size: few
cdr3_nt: TGTGCCAGCAGTTTAATGGTGGGCAGAACCGAGCAGTACTTC
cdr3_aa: CASSLMVGRTEQYF

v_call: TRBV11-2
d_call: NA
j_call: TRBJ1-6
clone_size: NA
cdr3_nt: TGTGCCAGCAGCACACGGACAGTTAATTCACCCCTCCACTTT
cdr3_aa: CASSTRTVNSPLHF

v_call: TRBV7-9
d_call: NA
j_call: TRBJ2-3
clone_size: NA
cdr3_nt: TGTGCCAGCAGCTGGGCGGAAATTAGCACAGATACGCAGTATTTT
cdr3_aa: CASSWAEISTDTQYF

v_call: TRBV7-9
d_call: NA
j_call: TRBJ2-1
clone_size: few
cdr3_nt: TGTGCCAGCAGCCCTAGTCGGAGGGAGCAGTTCTTC
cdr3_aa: CASSPSRREQFF

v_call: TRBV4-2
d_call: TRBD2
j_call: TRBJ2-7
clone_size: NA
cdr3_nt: TGTGCCAGCAGCCACGGCTCCGGACTAGCGGACTACGAGCAGTACTTC
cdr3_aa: CASSHGSGLADYEQYF

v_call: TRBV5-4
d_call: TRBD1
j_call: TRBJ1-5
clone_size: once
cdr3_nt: TGTGCCAGCAGCGCCGGACAGGGGGCCGGCCAGCCCCAGCATTTT
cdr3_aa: CASSAGQGAGQPQHF

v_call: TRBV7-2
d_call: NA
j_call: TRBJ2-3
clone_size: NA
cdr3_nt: TGTGCCAGCAGCTTTGGGGGATCGGCTACGCAGTATTTT
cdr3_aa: CASSFGGSATQYF

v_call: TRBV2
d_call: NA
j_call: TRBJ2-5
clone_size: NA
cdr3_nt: TGTGCCAGCAGGAGGTTTAACGACCCGGGTGAGACCCAGTACTTC
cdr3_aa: CASRRFNDPGETQYF

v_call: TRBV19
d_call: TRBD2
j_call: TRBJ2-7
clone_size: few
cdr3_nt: TGTGCCAGTAGTATAGAAAGCACTAGCGGAGTGGGCTACGAGCAGTACTTC
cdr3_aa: CASSIESTSGVGYEQYF

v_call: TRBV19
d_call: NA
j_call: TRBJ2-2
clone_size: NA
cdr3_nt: TGTGCCAGTAGGCCCCAGCTACCTTGGGCCGGGGAGCTGTTTTTT
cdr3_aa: CASRPQLPWAGELFF

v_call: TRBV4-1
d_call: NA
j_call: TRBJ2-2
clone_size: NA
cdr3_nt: TGCGCCAGCAGCCAATCGTCCGAACCAAAGCGGGTAGACACCGGGGAGCTGTTTTTT
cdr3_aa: CASSQSSEPKRVDTGELFF

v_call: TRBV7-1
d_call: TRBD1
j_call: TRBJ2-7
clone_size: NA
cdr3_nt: TGTGCCAGCAGCTTAGGGACAGGGTCCTACGAGCAGTACTTC
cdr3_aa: CASSLGTGSYEQYF

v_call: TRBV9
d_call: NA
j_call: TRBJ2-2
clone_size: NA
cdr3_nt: TGTGCCAGCAGCGTGGGGGCCTCGAACACCGGGGAGCTGTTTTTT
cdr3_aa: CASSVGASNTGELFF